This entry concerns a single T cell receptor (beta chain). Clones were read by immunoSEQ multiplex PCR, and TCRdb kept only the in-frame ones, dropping some. The sample gives about 90,000 clones, approximately 90% of which show up once; about 15% is in the top ten. This CDR3 comprises 15 residues. The germline V gene encodes CDR1 SGHVS and CDR2 FNYEAQ. The V segment lost 3 bases and the J segment 8 bases; nucleotides outside the gene matches: 5. This sample was taken from a study of blood T cell repertoires in COVID-19. Study background: COVID-19 samples collected from the United States, Italy and Spain covered acute and convalescent phases.

This TCR came from a male donor with acute or convalescent COVID-19. The chain has TRBV7-6 and TRBJ1-6, with 9 positions matching TRBD1. Sequencing used peripheral blood. The CDR3 bases are TGTGCCAGCAGCTTGGGACAGGGCAACGATTCACCCCTCCACTTT. It encodes CASSLGQGNDSPLHF.